This T cell receptor (beta chain) was sequenced during a study of T cells in Graves' hyperthyroidism and ophthalmopathy. On this clonotype: Antigen specificity is unknown.

Amplification of TCR beta CDR3 regions used RNA as the template. First-round RT-PCR with HTBI primers amplified the TCR CDR3 region. Using its own MiXCR run on the multiplex PCR reads, TCRdb lists one record per CDR3 protein. The repertoire holds around 200,000 distinct CDR3 sequences, 18% seen once, with around 43% in the top ten. Regarding the study as a whole: Separating ophthalmopathy from stable hyperthyroidism was achieved by a 13 V-J model. Blood also carried most thyroid clonotypes expanded above 0.001. The model predicted ophthalmopathy a median around 6.5 months before onset.

V lost 1 base and J 4 bases, leaving 12 bases between the germline ends. Germline CDR1 is SGHTA and CDR2 is FQGNSA. The CDR3 loop spans 15 amino acids. The PBMCs were taken from roughly 10 ml of fresh peripheral blood. The receptor's source is a man in his forties or fifties with Graves' hyperthyroidism. The sequencing sample was made of blood. The chain has TRBV7-2 and TRBJ2-3; possible D gene TRBD2, 5 bases. CDR3 nucleotides: TGTGCCAGCAGCTTAGATGGAGGTGCGTCAGATACGCAGTATTTT. Its translation is CASSLDGGASDTQYF.